These 22 T cell receptor beta chains were all obtained from the same sample, sequenced in a study of T cell repertoires in cytomegalovirus infection. TCRdb ran MiXCR on the reads and lists one entry per CDR3 protein. The repertoire holds more than 150,000 distinct CDR3 sequences, with approximately 19% as singletons. The sequencing sample was made of PBMCs. Source of these receptors: a human donor in good health (CMV status not recorded). Some clones in this sample may be carry-over from other donors' samples.

The chain has TRBV11-1 and TRBJ2-1; D perhaps matches TRBD1 (5 bases). The CDR3 covers 15 residues. Trimming removed 5 bases at V and 5 bases at J, with 16 bases between. Germline-derived CDR1 and CDR2 are SGHAT and FQDESV (reference sequence). The CDR3 DNA reads as TGTGCCAGCAGCCCCGTCCAGGGAATGGACAATGAGCAGTTCTTC. Amino acids: CASSPVQGMDNEQFF. The full variable domain, completed using reference TRBV11-1 and TRBJ2-1, is EAEVAQSPRYKITEKSQAVAFWCDPISGHATLYWYRQILGQGPELLVQFQDESVVDDSQLPKDRFSAERLKGVDSTLKIQPAELGDSAMYLCASSPVQGMDNEQFFGPGTRLTVL.

For this clonotype: A much larger clone differs by one base, so this may be a read error. The CDR3 does not close with the conserved phenylalanine or tryptophan, likely indicating a read error. J is TRBJ1-1 and V is TRBV5-7; TRBD1 might be the D (6 bases). TRBV5-7 is filed as an ORF, its function uncertain. V lost 4 bases and J lost 0, with 16 bases in between. The CDR3 spans 16 residues. CDR3 region: CASSPFGAGVNTEAFL. The CDR3 DNA reads TGTGCCAGCAGCCCTTTTGGGGCAGGGGTGAACACTGAAGCTTTCCTT.

The chain couples TRBV20-1 to TRBJ2-7; perhaps TRBD1 as D (5 bases). CDR1 is DFQATT and CDR2 is SNEGSKA in the germline V gene (reference sequence). The germline V and J ends were trimmed by 0 bases and 3 bases, with 15 bases remaining between them. The CDR3 sequence is 15 residues long. This chain's CDR3 is CSARDRQSPYYEQYF. CDR3 nucleotide sequence: TGCAGTGCTAGAGATCGACAGTCTCCTTACTACGAGCAGTACTTC.

As concerns this clonotype: Compared with germline, one end of the junction differs, possibly owing to a read error. The genes are TRBV7-4 and TRBJ2-3; no clear D. This CDR3 contains 12 residues. Per the germline V gene, CDR1 is SGHVT and CDR2 is SQSDAQ. This chain's CDR3 is CASSRNTATPYF. The DNA of the CDR3 is TGTGCCAGCAGCCGGAACACAGCTACGCCGTATTTT.

This clonotype was counted ten times or more. As DNA, the CDR3 is TGCAGTGCTAGATATAGCGGGAGCCCCGAAGAGCTGTTTTTT. Translating it yields CSARYSGSPEELFF. The genes are TRBV20-1 and TRBJ2-2, with 9 bases matching TRBD2. Trimming cost V 2 bases and J 11 bases; bases outside gene matches: 9. The germline gives CDR1 DFQATT, CDR2 SNEGSKA (reference sequence). The CDR3 loop spans 14 amino acids.

V usage is TRBV4-2 and J usage is TRBJ2-7, with a possible D match to TRBD1 (6 bases). This CDR3 comprises 15 residues. V dropped 5 bases and J dropped 4 bases, with 18 bases sitting between them. Germline V lookup: CDR1 LGHNA, CDR2 YNFKEQ. This CDR3 is CASSSLGQGWYEQYF. CDR3 sequence (DNA): TGTGCCAGCAGCAGCCTGGGCCAGGGGTGGTACGAGCAGTACTTC.

This clonotype appeared a few times. The genes are TRBV2 and TRBJ2-7; D uncertain. Germline loops: CDR1 SNHLY, CDR2 FYNNEI. Trimming removed 7 bases from V and 5 bases from J, with 12 bases in between. This CDR3 spans 12 amino acids. The chain's CDR3 is CASTLTPNEQYF. Here the CDR3 DNA reads TGTGCCAGCACACTGACTCCTAACGAGCAGTACTTC.

The chain carries TRBV27 and TRBJ1-1; D uncertain. Germline V CDR1 and CDR2: MNHEY, SMNVEV (reference sequence). V was clipped by 5 bases and J by 4 bases, with 11 bases between them. The CDR3 is 13 amino acids. CDR3 nucleotides: TGTGCCAGCAGTCCCGGTTGGGGCACTGAAGCTTTCTTT. Its translation is CASSPGWGTEAFF.

V is TRBV6-5 and J is TRBJ2-2; D possibly corresponds to TRBD2 (7 bases). In germline, CDR1 is MNHEY, CDR2 SVGAGI. Trimming removed 2 bases from V and 7 bases from J, with 20 bases in between. This CDR3 region has 17 residues. The CDR3 sequence: CASSYATGGRLGGELFF. DNA for the CDR3: TGTGCCAGCAGTTACGCGACGGGGGGCAGGTTGGGCGGGGAGCTGTTTTTT.

This clonotype was seen a few times. The chain employs TRBV14 and TRBJ1-2, with D possibly being TRBD1 (5 bases). The germline CDR1 and CDR2 sequences are SGHDN and FVKESK. Trimming left V 2 bases short and J 5 bases short, with 9 bases between. The CDR3 extends over 13 amino acids. As DNA, the CDR3 is TGTGCCAGCAGCCAATCAAAGGGGTATGGCTACACCTTC. Its protein is CASSQSKGYGYTF. Filled out from reference TRBV14 and TRBJ1-2, the complete variable domain reads EAGVTQFPSHSVIEKGQTVTLRCDPISGHDNLYWYRRVMGKEIKFLLHFVKESKQDESGMPNNRFLAERTGGTYSTLKVQPAELEDSGVYFCASSQSKGYGYTFGSGTRLTVV.

This clonotype appeared a few times. One end of the junction does not line up with germline, which may come from a read error. The chain links TRBV4-1 to TRBJ2-1; D may be TRBD2 (7 bases). CDR1 and CDR2 from the germline V gene are MGHRA and YSYEKL. The CDR3 totals 14 residues. As DNA, the CDR3 is TGTGCCAGCAGCCAGGTCAGGGGAGGGGGTGAGCAGTTCTTC. Protein sequence: CASSQVRGGGEQFF.

The chain is built from TRBV5-4 and TRBJ2-7, with a possible D match to TRBD1 (6 bases). Germline V lookup: CDR1 SGHNT, CDR2 YYREEE (reference sequence). The CDR3 is 14 residues long. V lost 1 base, J lost 4 bases, and 12 bases lay in between. CDR3 amino acids: CASSLRGQLYEQYF. CDR3 bases: TGTGCCAGCAGCTTGCGTGGACAGCTTTACGAGCAGTACTTC.

The chain joins TRBV5-1 to TRBJ2-3; 9 bases map to TRBD2. CDR3 length equals 16 residues. CDR1 and CDR2 (germline): SGHRS, YFSETQ. Trimming cost V 2 bases and J 2 bases; bases outside gene matches: 6. CDR3 sequence: CASSFISGSLTDTQYF. The CDR3 region has the DNA TGCGCCAGCAGCTTCATTAGCGGGAGCCTCACAGATACGCAGTATTTT.

V and J are TRBV27 and TRBJ2-1; no reliable D call. Germline V gene sequence: CDR1 MNHEY, CDR2 SMNVEV (reference sequence). Trimming removed 1 base from V and 8 bases from J, with 12 bases in between. CDR3 size: 14 residues. CDR3 in amino acids: CASSLLAYGDEQFF. The CDR3 DNA reads as TGTGCCAGCAGTTTATTGGCCTATGGGGATGAGCAGTTCTTC.

Of note for this clonotype: This may stem from a read error, because a much larger clone lies one nucleotide away. V usage is TRBV12-3 or TRBV12-4 and J usage is TRBJ1-1, with D possibly matching TRBD1 (5 bases). Deletions cut 4 bases from V and 3 bases from J, with 15 bases between. This CDR3 is 15 amino acids long. The CDR3 is CASSSEGQWDTEAFF. DNA for the CDR3: TGTGCCAGCAGTTCCGAGGGGCAGTGGGACACTGAAGCTTTCTTT.

This clonotype was observed many times. J is TRBJ2-1 and V is TRBV7-2; D gene ambiguous. Germline CDR1 reads SGHTA; CDR2 reads FQGNSA. CDR3 size: 14 residues. Trimming cost V 1 base and J 6 bases, with 10 bases left between them. CDR3 residues: CASSLVAESNEQFF. In DNA, the CDR3 is TGTGCCAGCAGCTTAGTGGCGGAATCCAATGAGCAGTTCTTC. Filled out from reference TRBV7-2 and TRBJ2-1, the complete variable domain reads GAGVSQSPSNKVTEKGKDVELRCDPISGHTALYWYRQSLGQGLEFLIYFQGNSAPDKSGLPSDRFSAERTGGSVSTLTIQRTQQEDSAVYLCASSLVAESNEQFFGPGTRLTVL.

The table lists this clonotype with many counts. The genes are TRBV7-2 and TRBJ2-3; 11 nucleotides line up with TRBD2. J lost 2 bases, V lost 4 bases, and 17 bases had no gene match. There are 20 residues in the CDR3. Per germline, CDR1 SGHTA and CDR2 FQGNSA. Written as DNA, the CDR3 is TGTGCCAGCAGCTCCATGGATCCCCTGACTAGCGGGATCTTCACAGATACGCAGTATTTT. It codes for CASSSMDPLTSGIFTDTQYF.

The CDR3 here is CASSSRVSSQETQYF. CDR3 coding DNA: TGTGCCAGTAGTAGTCGCGTGAGTAGCCAAGAGACCCAGTACTTC. The chain couples TRBV19 to TRBJ2-5, with D uncertain. Germline V lookup: CDR1 LNHDA, CDR2 SQIVND (reference sequence). This CDR3 contains 15 residues. With 4 bases removed from V and 1 base from J, the gap between germline ends came to 13 bases.

V usage is TRBV20-1 and J usage is TRBJ2-3; 10 nucleotides line up with TRBD2. This CDR3 region has 18 residues. Trimming at V came to 3 bases and at J to 4 bases, leaving 16 bases not matched to a gene. Germline CDR1 is DFQATT and CDR2 is SNEGSKA (reference sequence). The CDR3 reads CSASMKAGGPVGSDTQYF. The CDR3, as DNA: TGCAGTGCTAGTATGAAAGCGGGGGGGCCCGTAGGGTCAGATACGCAGTATTTT.

The chain is built from TRBV12-3 or TRBV12-4 and TRBJ1-6, with D unresolved. The CDR3 spans 15 residues. Trimming cost V 5 bases and J 8 bases, with 16 bases left between them. This chain's CDR3 is CASSRHVAGDSPLHF. The CDR3 nucleotides are TGTGCCAGCAGTAGACATGTGGCAGGAGATTCACCCCTCCACTTT.

This sequence joins TRBV28 and TRBJ2-5, with D uncertain. There are 16 residues in the CDR3. Trimming cost V 4 bases and J 0 bases, with 15 bases left between them. Germline V gene lookup returns CDR1 MDHEN and CDR2 SYDVKM. CDR3 sequence reads: CASSSRATSYQETQYF. Written as DNA, the CDR3 is TGTGCCAGCAGTTCCCGGGCCACCTCGTACCAAGAGACCCAGTACTTC.

The J gene is TRBJ1-2, the V gene TRBV20-1; D unclear. The CDR3 length is 14 residues. Per the germline V gene, CDR1 is DFQATT and CDR2 is SNEGSKA (reference sequence). Trimming stripped 1 base from V and 4 bases from J, with 13 bases between. CDR3 nucleotides: TGCAGTGCTAGAGGAGGAAGGGCTTCCTATGGCTACACCTTC. As protein: CSARGGRASYGYTF.